This TCR beta chain was profiled in a study of T-cell memory formation after mild COVID-19. Findings and limits, study-wide: The authors left the SARS-CoV-2 specificity of second-wave clones peaking on day 37 unconfirmed. The CD4+ clones that contracted clustered mainly within CM and EM, and the CD8+ clones concentrated in EMRA.

TCRdb re-called the 5' RACE reads with MiXCR, one entry per CDR3 protein. This table has hundreds of thousands of distinct CDR3 sequences, roughly 23% appearing once. This clonotype has only a few counts. Its specificity is unknown. The CDR3 contains 14 residues. CDR1 and CDR2 (germline): MDHEN, SYDVKM. V gave up 3 bases and J gave up 3 bases; unmatched junction bases: 4. The source of this sequence is an adult woman who had mild COVID-19 (a few samples of this study predate the infection). Cell type and time point are not known. V gene TRBV28 combines with J gene TRBJ2-5, with 7 positions matching TRBD1. The sequenced material came from PBMCs or a T cell subset sorted from them (not recorded which). The CDR3 region is CASSFVDREETQYF. CDR3 coding DNA: TGTGCCAGCAGTTTCGTCGACAGGGAAGAGACCCAGTACTTC.